This T cell receptor beta chain was sequenced in a study of OX40 agonist ivuxolimab in advanced cancers. Study information: Ivuxolimab, which is an agonistic anti-OX40 (CD134) antibody, was administered to the patients.

Samples of blood were obtained at baseline, on cycle 4 day 1, and on cycle 7 day 1. Measured with immunoSEQ multiplex PCR; TCRdb has only the in-frame clones, and not every one. The repertoire consists of just over 35,000 clones, with approximately 80% occurring once and the leading ten covering less than 20%. Sequenced here: CD4+ or CD8+ T cells sorted from blood, sampled in a trial of the OX40 agonist ivuxolimab. The sequence came from an adult with an advanced solid tumor such as melanoma, head and neck, liver or kidney cancer.

CDR3 nucleotides: TGTGCCAGCAGCATCCTAGCGGGGGCGAGCACAGATACGCAGTATTTT. Residues: CASSILAGASTDTQYF. The chain couples TRBV7-2 to TRBJ2-3, with 10 bases matching TRBD2. The CDR3 is 16 amino acids. V lost 5 bases to trimming and J lost 0 bases; unmatched junction nucleotides: 5. Germline V gene data show CDR1 as SGHTA and CDR2 as FQGNSA.